Below, 15 T cell receptor beta chains from the same sample are listed, as sequenced in a study of blood T cell repertoires in COVID-19. The protocol was immunoSEQ multiplex PCR, while the TCRdb copy is restricted to in-frame clones and leaves out a portion. The table records about 200,000 clones, over 70% of them present only once. Sequencing was done on a sample of peripheral blood. The receptor source for this set is a woman in her 70s with acute or convalescent COVID-19.

The chain employs TRBV15 and TRBJ2-1; 12 bases are a match to TRBD1. V was pared by 4 bases and J by 6 bases, with 4 bases of the junction left unmatched. Per the germline V gene, CDR1 is LNHNV and CDR2 is YYDKDF (reference sequence). The CDR3 loop spans 15 amino acids. CDR3 amino acids: CATSTGTGGFNEQFF. The CDR3 DNA reads TGTGCCACCAGCACCGGGACAGGGGGCTTCAATGAGCAGTTCTTC.

CDR3 bases: TGTGCCTGGAGCCCCCGGGGGGGAATGAACACTGAAGCTTTCTTT. Protein sequence: CAWSPRGGMNTEAFF. The rearrangement uses TRBV30 and TRBJ1-1; perhaps TRBD1 as D (5 bases). Germline CDR1 reads GTSNPN; CDR2 reads SVGIG (reference sequence). CDR3 length equals 15 residues. Trimming left V 3 bases short and J 0 bases short, with 14 bases between. The full variable domain, rest sourced from reference TRBV30 and TRBJ1-1, is SQTIHQWPATLVQPVGSPLSLECTVEGTSNPNLYWYRQAAGRGLQLLFYSVGIGQISSEVPQNLSASRPQDRQFILSSKKLLLSDSGFYLCAWSPRGGMNTEAFFGQGTRLTVV.

In DNA form, the CDR3 reads TGCGCCAGCAGACGACAGGGGGTCTACAATGAGCAGTTCTTC. Translating it yields CASRRQGVYNEQFF. The chain employs TRBV5-1 and TRBJ2-1, with TRBD1 identical over 9 bases. CDR3 length: 14 amino acids. Germline V gene sequence: CDR1 SGHRS, CDR2 YFSETQ. V shed 5 bases, J shed 3 bases, and the junction held 3 bases outside the gene matches.

This clone was picked up a small number of times. This sample includes further DNA sequences coding for the same CDR3. The chain employs TRBV28 and TRBJ2-7; a weak D match, TRBD1 (5 bases). The CDR3 is 11 amino acids. Germline values: CDR1 MDHEN, CDR2 SYDVKM. V was clipped by 6 bases and J by 2 bases, with 5 bases between them. CDR3 DNA sequence: TGTGCCAGCAGACAGGCCTACGAGCAGTACTTC. Its protein is CASRQAYEQYF.

J is TRBJ2-1 and V is TRBV28, with no clear D. CDR1 is MDHEN and CDR2 is SYDVKM in the germline V gene. Trimming left V 8 bases short and J 2 bases short, with 7 bases between. The CDR3 has 12 amino acids. CDR3 nucleotide sequence: TGTGCCAGCGTCAGTCCCTACAATGAGCAGTTCTTC. It translates to CASVSPYNEQFF.

The chain uses TRBV7-9 and TRBJ2-2, with D perhaps TRBD1 (6 bases). The CDR3 consists of 15 residues. V was trimmed by 5 bases and J by 3 bases, leaving 13 bases between them. Germline CDR1 reads SEHNR; CDR2 reads FQNEAQ (reference sequence). CDR3 in DNA: TGTGCCAGCAGCCCGGACAGTGGACACACCGGGGAGCTGTTTTTT. This encodes CASSPDSGHTGELFF.

This clone was counted a few times. The V and J genes are TRBV24-1 and TRBJ1-1; perhaps TRBD1 as D (6 bases). Between the trimmed V and J ends, which lost 5 bases and 2 bases, there was a span of 8 bases. This CDR3 is built from 13 residues. Germline CDR1 KGHDR, CDR2 SFDVKD. The CDR3 here is CATSAGVNTEAFF. The CDR3 DNA is TGTGCCACCAGTGCAGGGGTAAACACTGAAGCTTTCTTT.

The CDR3, as DNA: TGTGCCTGGGGCGAGGAGATCAATCAGCCCCAGCATTTT. It is translated as CAWGEEINQPQHF. The genes are TRBV30 and TRBJ1-5; D not certain. The CDR3 is made up of 13 amino acids. V was shortened by 5 bases and J by 3 bases, with 11 bases between the two germline ends. Germline V lookup: CDR1 GTSNPN, CDR2 SVGIG (reference sequence).

The CDR3: CASSPLGTVIWETQYF. Here the CDR3 DNA reads TGTGCCAGCTCACCACTCGGGACAGTCATCTGGGAGACCCAGTACTTC. This chain uses TRBV18 with TRBJ2-5; 7 bases are shared with TRBD1. The CDR3 runs 16 residues. Germline lookup yields CDR1 KGHSH and CDR2 LQKENI. V lost 1 base and J lost 5; bases outside the gene matches: 10.

Here the CDR3 reads CASSPVSSGNTIYF. The DNA of the CDR3 is TGTGCCAGCAGTCCCGTATCCTCTGGAAACACCATATATTTT. This chain uses TRBV28 with TRBJ1-3; no reliable D call. From germline, CDR1 is MDHEN and CDR2 SYDVKM. The CDR3 is 14 residues long. Trimming took 5 bases from V and 0 from J, leaving 8 bases between them.

V is TRBV12-3 or TRBV12-4 and J is TRBJ1-1; D remains ambiguous. The CDR3 consists of 12 residues. Trimming left V 5 bases short and J 5 bases short, with 9 bases between. This CDR3 is CASSTTGTEAFF. The CDR3 coding sequence is TGTGCCAGCAGTACCACGGGGACTGAAGCTTTCTTT.

This clone was seen more than once but under ten times. This chain uses TRBV19 with TRBJ2-7; D may be TRBD2 (6 bases). Germline V gene sequence: CDR1 LNHDA, CDR2 SQIVND (reference sequence). The length of the CDR3 is 14 residues. The V end lost 5 bases, the J end lost 6 bases, and 17 bases lay between the germline ends. In nucleotides, the CDR3 is TGTGCCAGTAGTTCCGGGACTCTGGGATCCGAGCAGTACTTC. As protein: CASSSGTLGSEQYF.

To note about this clone: A junction boundary mismatches the germline segment, possibly from a read error. The V and J genes are TRBV7-7 and TRBJ2-1; unclear D gene. The germline gives CDR1 SSHAT, CDR2 FNYEAQ (reference sequence). This CDR3 spans 13 amino acids. The CDR3 DNA sequence: TGTGCTAGCAGCCTGGAGAGTTGGAATGAGCAGTTCTTC. Translated: CASSLESWNEQFF.

The chain joins TRBV18 to TRBJ2-7, with D unresolved. In germline, CDR1 is KGHSH, CDR2 LQKENI. CDR3 size: 14 residues. V was clipped by 3 bases and J by 0 bases, with 9 bases between them. CDR3 coding DNA: TGTGCCAGCTCACCTCCGGGTCCCTCCTACGAGCAGTACTTC. Protein: CASSPPGPSYEQYF.

V usage is TRBV2 and J usage is TRBJ2-5; no firm D call. Germline V gene lookup returns CDR1 SNHLY and CDR2 FYNNEI. The germline V and J ends were trimmed by 2 bases and 4 bases, with 5 bases remaining between them. The CDR3 has 12 amino acids. The CDR3 nucleotides read TGTGCCAGCAGTGAAAATAGAGAGACCCAGTACTTC. This encodes CASSENRETQYF.